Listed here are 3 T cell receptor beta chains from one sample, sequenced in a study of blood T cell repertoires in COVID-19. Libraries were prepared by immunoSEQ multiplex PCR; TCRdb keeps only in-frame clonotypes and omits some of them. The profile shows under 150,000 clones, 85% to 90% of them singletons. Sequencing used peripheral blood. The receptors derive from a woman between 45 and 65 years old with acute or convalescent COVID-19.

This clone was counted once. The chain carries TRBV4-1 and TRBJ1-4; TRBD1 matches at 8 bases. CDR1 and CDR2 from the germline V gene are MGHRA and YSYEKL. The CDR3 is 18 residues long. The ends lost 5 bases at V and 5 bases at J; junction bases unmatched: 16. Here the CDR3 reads CASSFGTGQLNSNEKLFF. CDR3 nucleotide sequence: TGCGCCAGCAGCTTTGGGACAGGTCAATTGAATTCCAATGAAAAACTGTTTTTT.

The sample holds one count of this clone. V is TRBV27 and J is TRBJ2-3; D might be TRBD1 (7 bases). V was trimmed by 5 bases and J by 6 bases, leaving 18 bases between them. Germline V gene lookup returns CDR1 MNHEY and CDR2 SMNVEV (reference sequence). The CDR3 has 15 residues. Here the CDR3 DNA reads TGTGCCAGCAGTCCAATCCCGACAGGGAGGGATACGCAGTATTTT. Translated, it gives CASSPIPTGRDTQYF.

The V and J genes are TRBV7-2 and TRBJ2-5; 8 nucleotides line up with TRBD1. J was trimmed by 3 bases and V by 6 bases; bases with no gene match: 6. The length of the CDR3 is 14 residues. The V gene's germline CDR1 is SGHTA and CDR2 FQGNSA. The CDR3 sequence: CASSRQGKKETQYF. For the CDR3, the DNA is TGTGCCAGCAGTCGACAGGGGAAGAAAGAGACCCAGTACTTC.